This T cell receptor beta chain derives from a study of blood T cell repertoires in COVID-19. Study-wide background: Acute and convalescent COVID-19 specimens originated in the United States, Italy and Spain.

Original processing methods: By means of reference gene primer amplification, nucleated cell counts were estimated. The data were produced by immunoSEQ multiplex PCR, yet TCRdb's version contains in-frame clones alone and is incomplete. D and trimming come from the DNA, and the V and J calls and clone size come from that table. The sample carries about 76,000 clones, 75% to 90% recorded once. The CDR3 is 19 residues long. Germline CDR1 and CDR2: MDHEN and SYDVKM. V was trimmed by 10 bases and J by 1 base, leaving 29 bases between them. Sequencing was performed on peripheral blood. This sequence originates from a human donor in a cohort sampled during active COVID-19. The rearrangement joins TRBV28 to TRBJ1-5, with D possibly being TRBD1 (5 bases). CDR3 nucleotide sequence: TGTGCCACCCTCGACTTGGGGGGGGTCTTCACCCCCAGCAATCAGCCCCAGCATTTT. The encoded protein is CATLDLGGVFTPSNQPQHF. The complete variable domain, with remaining parts taken from reference TRBV28 and TRBJ1-5, reads DVKVTQSSRYLVKRTGEKVFLECVQDMDHENMFWYRQDPGLGLRLIYFSYDVKMKEKGDIPEGYSVSREKKERFSLILESASTNQTSMYLCATLDLGGVFTPSNQPQHFGDGTRLSIL.